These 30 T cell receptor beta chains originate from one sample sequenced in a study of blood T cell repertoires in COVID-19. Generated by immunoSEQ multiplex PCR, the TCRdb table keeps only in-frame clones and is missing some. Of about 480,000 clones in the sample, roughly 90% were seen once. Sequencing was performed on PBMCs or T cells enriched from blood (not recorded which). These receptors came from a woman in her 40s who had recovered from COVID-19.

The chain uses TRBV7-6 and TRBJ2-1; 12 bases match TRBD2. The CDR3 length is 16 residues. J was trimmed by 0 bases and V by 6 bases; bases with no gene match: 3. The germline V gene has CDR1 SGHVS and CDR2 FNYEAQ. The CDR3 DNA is TGTGCCAGCAGAACTAGCGGGGGGAGCTCCTACAATGAGCAGTTCTTC. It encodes CASRTSGGSSYNEQFF.

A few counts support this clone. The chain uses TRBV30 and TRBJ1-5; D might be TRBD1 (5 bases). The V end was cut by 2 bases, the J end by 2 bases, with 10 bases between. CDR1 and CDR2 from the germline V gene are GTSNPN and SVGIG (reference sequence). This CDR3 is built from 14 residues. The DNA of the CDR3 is TGTGCCTGGAGTCTCGGGGGAGGCAATCAGCCCCAGCATTTT. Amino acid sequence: CAWSLGGGNQPQHF.

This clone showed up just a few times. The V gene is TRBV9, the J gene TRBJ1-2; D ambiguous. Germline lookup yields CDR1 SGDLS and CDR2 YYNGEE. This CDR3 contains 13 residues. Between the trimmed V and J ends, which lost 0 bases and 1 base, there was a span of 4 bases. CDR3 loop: CASSVARNYGYTF. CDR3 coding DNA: TGTGCCAGCAGCGTAGCCCGTAACTATGGCTACACCTTC.

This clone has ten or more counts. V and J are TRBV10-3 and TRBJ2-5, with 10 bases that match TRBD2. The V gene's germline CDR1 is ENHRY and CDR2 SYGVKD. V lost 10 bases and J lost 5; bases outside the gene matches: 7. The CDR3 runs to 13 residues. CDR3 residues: CATKREGLETQYF. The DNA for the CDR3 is TGTGCCACCAAGCGGGAGGGCCTTGAGACCCAGTACTTC.

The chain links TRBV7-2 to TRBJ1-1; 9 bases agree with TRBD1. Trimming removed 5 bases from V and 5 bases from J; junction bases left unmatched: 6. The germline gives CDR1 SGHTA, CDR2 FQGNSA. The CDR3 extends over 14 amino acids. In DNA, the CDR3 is TGTGCCAGCAGCCCGACCGGGACAGGGACTGAAGCTTTCTTT. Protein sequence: CASSPTGTGTEAFF.

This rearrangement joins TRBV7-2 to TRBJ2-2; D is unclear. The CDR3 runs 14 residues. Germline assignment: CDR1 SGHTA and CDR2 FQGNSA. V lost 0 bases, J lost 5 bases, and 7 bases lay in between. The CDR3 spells CASSLAPKTGELFF. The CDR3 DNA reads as TGTGCCAGCAGCTTAGCCCCTAAAACCGGGGAGCTGTTTTTT.

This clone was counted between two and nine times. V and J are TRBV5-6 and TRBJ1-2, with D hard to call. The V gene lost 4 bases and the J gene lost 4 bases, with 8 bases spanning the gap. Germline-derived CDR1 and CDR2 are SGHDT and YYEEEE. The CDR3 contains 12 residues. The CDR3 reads CASSAGSYGYTF. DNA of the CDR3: TGTGCCAGCAGCGCCGGGAGCTATGGCTACACCTTC. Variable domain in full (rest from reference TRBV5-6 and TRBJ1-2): DAGVTQSPTHLIKTRGQQVTLRCSPKSGHDTVSWYQQALGQGPQFIFQYYEEEERQRGNFPDRFSGHQFPNYSSELNVNALLLGDSALYLCASSAGSYGYTFGSGTRLTVV.

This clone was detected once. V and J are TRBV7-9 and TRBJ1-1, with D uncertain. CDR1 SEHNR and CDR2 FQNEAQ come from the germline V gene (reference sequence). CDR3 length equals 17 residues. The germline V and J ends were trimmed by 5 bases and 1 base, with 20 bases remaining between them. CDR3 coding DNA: TGTGCCAGCAGCGGGAAGACGGGTATAAGCGGGAACACTGAAGCTTTCTTT. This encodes CASSGKTGISGNTEAFF.

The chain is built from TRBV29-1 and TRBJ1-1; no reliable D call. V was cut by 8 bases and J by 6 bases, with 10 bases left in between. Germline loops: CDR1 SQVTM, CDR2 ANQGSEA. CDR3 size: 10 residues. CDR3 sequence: CSCVSAEAFF. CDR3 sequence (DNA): TGCAGCTGTGTCAGCGCTGAAGCTTTCTTT. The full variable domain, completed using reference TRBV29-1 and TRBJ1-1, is SAVISQKPSRDICQRGTSLTIQCQVDSQVTMMFWYRQQPGQSLTLIATANQGSEATYESGFVIDKFPISRPNLTFSTLTVSNMSPEDSSIYLCSCVSAEAFFGQGTRLTVV.

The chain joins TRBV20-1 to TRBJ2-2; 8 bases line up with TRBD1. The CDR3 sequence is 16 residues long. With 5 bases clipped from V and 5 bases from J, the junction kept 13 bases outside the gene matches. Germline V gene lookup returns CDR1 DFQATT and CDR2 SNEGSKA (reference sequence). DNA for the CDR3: TGCAGTGCTCGTGACAGGGGATCAAGAGGGACCGGGGAGCTGTTTTTT. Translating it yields CSARDRGSRGTGELFF.

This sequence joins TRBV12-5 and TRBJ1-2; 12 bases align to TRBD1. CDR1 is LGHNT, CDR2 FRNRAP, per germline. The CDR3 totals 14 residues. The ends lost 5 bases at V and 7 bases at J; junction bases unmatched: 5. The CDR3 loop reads CASGMGQGASGYTF. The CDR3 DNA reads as TGTGCTAGTGGTATGGGACAGGGGGCCTCTGGCTACACCTTC.

CDR3 nucleotides: TGCGCCAGCAGCTTGGCGCTAGCGGGAGCGAGTGAGCAGTTCTTC. It yields the protein CASSLALAGASEQFF. V usage is TRBV5-1 and J usage is TRBJ2-1, with 10 positions matching TRBD2. Germline CDR1 is SGHRS and CDR2 is YFSETQ. Trimming cost V 0 bases and J 9 bases; bases outside gene matches: 6. This CDR3 comprises 15 residues.

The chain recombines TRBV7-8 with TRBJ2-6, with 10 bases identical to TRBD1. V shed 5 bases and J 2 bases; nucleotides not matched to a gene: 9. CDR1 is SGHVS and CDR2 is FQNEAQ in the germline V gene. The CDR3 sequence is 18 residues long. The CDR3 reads CASSLRPGTGAGANVLTF. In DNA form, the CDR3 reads TGTGCCAGCAGCCTGCGTCCCGGGACAGGGGCTGGGGCCAACGTCCTGACTTTC.

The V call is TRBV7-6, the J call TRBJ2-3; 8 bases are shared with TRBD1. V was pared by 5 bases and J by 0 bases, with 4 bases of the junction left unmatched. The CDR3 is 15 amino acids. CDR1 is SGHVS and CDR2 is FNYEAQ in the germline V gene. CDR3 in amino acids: CASSTRDRSTDTQYF. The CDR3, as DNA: TGTGCCAGCAGCACCCGGGACAGGAGCACAGATACGCAGTATTTT.

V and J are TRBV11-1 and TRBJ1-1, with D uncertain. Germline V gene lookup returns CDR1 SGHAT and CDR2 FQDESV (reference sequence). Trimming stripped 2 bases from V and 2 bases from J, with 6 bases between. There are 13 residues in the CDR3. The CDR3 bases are TGTGCCAGCAGCTTAAAATCTAACACTGAAGCTTTCTTT. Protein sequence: CASSLKSNTEAFF.

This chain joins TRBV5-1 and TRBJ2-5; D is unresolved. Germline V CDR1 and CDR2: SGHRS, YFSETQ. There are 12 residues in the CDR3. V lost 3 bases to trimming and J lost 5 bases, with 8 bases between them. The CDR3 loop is CASSSARETQYF. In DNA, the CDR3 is TGCGCCAGCAGCTCCGCGAGGGAGACCCAGTACTTC.

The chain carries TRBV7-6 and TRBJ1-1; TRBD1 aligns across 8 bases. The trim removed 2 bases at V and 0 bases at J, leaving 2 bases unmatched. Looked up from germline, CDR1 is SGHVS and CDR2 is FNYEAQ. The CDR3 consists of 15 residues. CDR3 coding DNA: TGTGCCAGCAGCTTACAGGGGGCCCTGAACACTGAAGCTTTCTTT. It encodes CASSLQGALNTEAFF. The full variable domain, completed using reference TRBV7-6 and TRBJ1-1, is GAGVSQSPRYKVTKRGQDVALRCDPISGHVSLYWYRQALGQGPEFLTYFNYEAQQDKSGLPNDRFSAERPEGSISTLTIQRTEQRDSAMYRCASSLQGALNTEAFFGQGTRLTVV.

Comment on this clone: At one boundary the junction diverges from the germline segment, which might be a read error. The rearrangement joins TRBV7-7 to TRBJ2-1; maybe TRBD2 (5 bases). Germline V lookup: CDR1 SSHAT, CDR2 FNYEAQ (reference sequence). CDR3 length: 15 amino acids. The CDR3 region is CASSPGLTSYNEQFF. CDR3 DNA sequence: TGTGCTAGCAGCCCCGGACTTACCTCCTACAATGAGCAGTTCTTC.

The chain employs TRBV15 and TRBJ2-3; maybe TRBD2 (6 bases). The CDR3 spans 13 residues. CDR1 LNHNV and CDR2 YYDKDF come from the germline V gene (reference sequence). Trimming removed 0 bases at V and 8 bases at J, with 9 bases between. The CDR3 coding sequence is TGTGCCACCAGCAGAGAAGTGGAGGGTACGCAGTATTTT. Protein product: CATSREVEGTQYF. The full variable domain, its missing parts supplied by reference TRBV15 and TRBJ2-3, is DAMVIQNPRYQVTQFGKPVTLSCSQTLNHNVMYWYQQKSSQAPKLLFHYYDKDFNNEADTPDNFQSRRPNTSFCFLDIRSPGLGDTAMYLCATSREVEGTQYFGPGTRLTVL.

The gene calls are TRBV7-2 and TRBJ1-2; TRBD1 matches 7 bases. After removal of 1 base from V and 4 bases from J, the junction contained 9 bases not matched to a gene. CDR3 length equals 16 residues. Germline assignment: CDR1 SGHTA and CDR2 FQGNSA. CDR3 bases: TGTGCCAGCAGCTTAGTAGGGGGACAGTCCGTCTATGGCTACACCTTC. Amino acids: CASSLVGGQSVYGYTF. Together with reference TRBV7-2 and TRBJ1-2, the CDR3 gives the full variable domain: GAGVSQSPSNKVTEKGKDVELRCDPISGHTALYWYRQSLGQGLEFLIYFQGNSAPDKSGLPSDRFSAERTGGSVSTLTIQRTQQEDSAVYLCASSLVGGQSVYGYTFGSGTRLTVV.

CDR3 in DNA: TGTGCCAGCAGCCTCCTACCCGGGACAGGGGTGGATGAGCAGTTCTTC. The encoded protein is CASSLLPGTGVDEQFF. The chain couples TRBV11-3 to TRBJ2-1, with 10 positions matching TRBD1. CDR1 and CDR2 from the germline V gene are SGHNT and YENEEA. After removal of 5 bases from V and 8 bases from J, the junction contained 12 bases not matched to a gene. The CDR3 is 16 amino acids. Using reference TRBV11-3 and TRBJ2-1 for the parts outside the CDR3, the full variable domain is EAGVVQSPRYKIIEKKQPVAFWCNPISGHNTLYWYLQNLGQGPELLIRYENEEAVDDSQLPKDRFSAERLKGVDSTLKIQPAELGDSAVYLCASSLLPGTGVDEQFFGPGTRLTVL.

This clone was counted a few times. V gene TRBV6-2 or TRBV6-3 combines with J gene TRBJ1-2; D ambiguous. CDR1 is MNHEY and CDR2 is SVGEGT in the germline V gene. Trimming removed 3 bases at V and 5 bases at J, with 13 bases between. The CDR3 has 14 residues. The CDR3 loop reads CASSYVEYGYGYTF. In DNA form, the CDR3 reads TGTGCCAGCAGTTATGTCGAGTATGGTTATGGCTACACCTTC.

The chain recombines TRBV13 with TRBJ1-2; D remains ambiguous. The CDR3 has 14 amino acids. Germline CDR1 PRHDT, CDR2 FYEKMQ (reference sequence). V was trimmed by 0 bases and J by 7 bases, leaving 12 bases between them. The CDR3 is CASSLGRRVLGYTF. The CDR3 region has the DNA TGTGCCAGCAGCTTAGGGAGGAGGGTGCTTGGCTACACCTTC. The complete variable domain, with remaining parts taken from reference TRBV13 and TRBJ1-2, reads AAGVIQSPRHLIKEKRETATLKCYPIPRHDTVYWYQQGPGQDPQFLISFYEKMQSDKGSIPDRFSAQQFSDYHSELNMSSLELGDSALYFCASSLGRRVLGYTFGSGTRLTVV.

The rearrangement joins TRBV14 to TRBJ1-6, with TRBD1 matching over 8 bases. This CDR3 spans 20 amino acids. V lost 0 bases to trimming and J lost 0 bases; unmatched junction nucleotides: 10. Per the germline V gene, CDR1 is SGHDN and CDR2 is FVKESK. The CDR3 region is CASSQDYGTGRSSYNSPLHF. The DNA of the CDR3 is TGTGCCAGCAGCCAAGATTATGGGACAGGCCGAAGCTCCTATAATTCACCCCTCCACTTT.

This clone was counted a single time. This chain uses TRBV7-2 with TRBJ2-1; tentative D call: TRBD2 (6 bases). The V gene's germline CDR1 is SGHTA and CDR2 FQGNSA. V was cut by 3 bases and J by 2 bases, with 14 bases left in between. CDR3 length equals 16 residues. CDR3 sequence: CASSFVPGVTYNEQFF. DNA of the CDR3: TGTGCCAGCAGCTTTGTTCCGGGAGTTACCTACAATGAGCAGTTCTTC. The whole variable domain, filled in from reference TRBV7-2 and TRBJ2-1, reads GAGVSQSPSNKVTEKGKDVELRCDPISGHTALYWYRQSLGQGLEFLIYFQGNSAPDKSGLPSDRFSAERTGGSVSTLTIQRTQQEDSAVYLCASSFVPGVTYNEQFFGPGTRLTVL.

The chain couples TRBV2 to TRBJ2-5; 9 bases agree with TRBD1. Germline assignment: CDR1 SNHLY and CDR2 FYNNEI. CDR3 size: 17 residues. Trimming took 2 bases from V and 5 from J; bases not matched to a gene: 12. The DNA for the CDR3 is TGTGCCAGCAGTGAATCGGGATACTCCGGGACAGGGGAGACCCAGTACTTC. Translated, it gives CASSESGYSGTGETQYF.

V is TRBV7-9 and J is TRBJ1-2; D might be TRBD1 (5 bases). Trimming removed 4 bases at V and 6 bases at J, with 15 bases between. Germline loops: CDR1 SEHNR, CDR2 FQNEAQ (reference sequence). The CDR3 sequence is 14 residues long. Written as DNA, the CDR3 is TGTGCCAGCAGCTCAATCCAGGGTGGACATGGCTACACCTTC. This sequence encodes CASSSIQGGHGYTF.

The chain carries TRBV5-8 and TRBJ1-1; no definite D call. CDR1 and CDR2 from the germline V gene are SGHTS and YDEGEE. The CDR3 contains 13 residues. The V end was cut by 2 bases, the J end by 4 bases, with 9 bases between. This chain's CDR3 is CASSFYRSTEAFF. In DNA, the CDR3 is TGTGCCAGCAGCTTCTACCGGAGCACTGAAGCTTTCTTT.

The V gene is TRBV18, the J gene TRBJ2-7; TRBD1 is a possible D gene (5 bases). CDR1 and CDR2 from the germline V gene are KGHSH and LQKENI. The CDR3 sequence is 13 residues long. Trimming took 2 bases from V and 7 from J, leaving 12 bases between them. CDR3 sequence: CASSPGLRGEQYF. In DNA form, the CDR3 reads TGTGCCAGCTCACCAGGGTTAAGGGGAGAGCAGTACTTC.

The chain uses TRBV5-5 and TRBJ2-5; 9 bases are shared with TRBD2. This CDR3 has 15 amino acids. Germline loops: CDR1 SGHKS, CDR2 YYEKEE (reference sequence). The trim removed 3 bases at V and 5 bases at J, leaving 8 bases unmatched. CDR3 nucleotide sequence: TGTGCCAGCAGCTATATAGCGGGAGTGGGGGAGACCCAGTACTTC. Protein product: CASSYIAGVGETQYF. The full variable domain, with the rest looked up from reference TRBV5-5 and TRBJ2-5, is DAGVTQSPTHLIKTRGQQVTLRCSPISGHKSVSWYQQVLGQGPQFIFQYYEKEERGRGNFPDRFSARQFPNYSSELNVNALLLGDSALYLCASSYIAGVGETQYFGPGTRLLVL.